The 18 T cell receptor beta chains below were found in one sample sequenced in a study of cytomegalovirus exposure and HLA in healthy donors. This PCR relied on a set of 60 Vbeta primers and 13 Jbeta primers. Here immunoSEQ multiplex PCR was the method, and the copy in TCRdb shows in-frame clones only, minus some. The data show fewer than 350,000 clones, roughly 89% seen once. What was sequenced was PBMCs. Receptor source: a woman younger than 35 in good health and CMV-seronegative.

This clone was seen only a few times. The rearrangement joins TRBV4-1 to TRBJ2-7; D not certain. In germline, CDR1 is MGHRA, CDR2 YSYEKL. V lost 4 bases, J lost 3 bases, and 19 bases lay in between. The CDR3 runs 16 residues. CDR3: CASSLNSGGSGYEQYF. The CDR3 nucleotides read TGCGCCAGCAGCCTAAACAGTGGTGGGTCCGGCTACGAGCAGTACTTC.

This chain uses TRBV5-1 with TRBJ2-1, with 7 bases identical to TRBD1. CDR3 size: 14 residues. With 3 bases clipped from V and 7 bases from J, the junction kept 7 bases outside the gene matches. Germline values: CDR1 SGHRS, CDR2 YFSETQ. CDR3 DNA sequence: TGCGCCAGCAGCTCCACAGAACAGGGGAATGAGCAGTTCTTC. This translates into CASSSTEQGNEQFF. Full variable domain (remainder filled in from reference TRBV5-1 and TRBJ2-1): KAGVTQTPRYLIKTRGQQVTLSCSPISGHRSVSWYQQTPGQGLQFLFEYFSETQRNKGNFPGRFSGRQFSNSRSEMNVSTLELGDSALYLCASSSTEQGNEQFFGPGTRLTVL.

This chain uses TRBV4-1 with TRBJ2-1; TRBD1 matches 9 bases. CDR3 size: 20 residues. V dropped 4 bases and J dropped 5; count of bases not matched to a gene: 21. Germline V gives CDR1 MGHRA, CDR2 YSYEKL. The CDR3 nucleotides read TGCGCCAGCAGCCGACCCCAACCCGGGACAGGGACCCCTGGTCACAATGAGCAGTTCTTC. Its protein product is CASSRPQPGTGTPGHNEQFF.

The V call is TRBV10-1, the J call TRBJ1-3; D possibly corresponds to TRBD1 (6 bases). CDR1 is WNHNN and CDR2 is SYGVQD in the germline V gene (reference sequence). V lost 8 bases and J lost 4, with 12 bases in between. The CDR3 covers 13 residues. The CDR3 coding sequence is TGCGCCAGCCTAACAGGGTTCGGAAACACCATATATTTT. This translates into CASLTGFGNTIYF.

The CDR3 region has the DNA TGCGCCAGCAGCTCGAACGGGGGTAAGCAGGCACCCCTCCACTTT. Translation: CASSSNGGKQAPLHF. The chain joins TRBV5-1 to TRBJ1-6; D is possibly TRBD1 (5 bases). The V gene's germline CDR1 is SGHRS and CDR2 YFSETQ. The CDR3 runs to 15 residues. V lost 3 bases to trimming and J lost 11 bases, with 18 bases between them.

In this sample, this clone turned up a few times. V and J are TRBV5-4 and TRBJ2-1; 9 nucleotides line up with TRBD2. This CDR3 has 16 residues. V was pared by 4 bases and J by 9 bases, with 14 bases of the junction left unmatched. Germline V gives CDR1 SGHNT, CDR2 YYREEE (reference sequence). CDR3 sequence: CASSPGLAERFGEQFF. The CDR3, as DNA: TGTGCCAGCAGCCCGGGACTAGCTGAACGATTCGGTGAGCAGTTCTTC.

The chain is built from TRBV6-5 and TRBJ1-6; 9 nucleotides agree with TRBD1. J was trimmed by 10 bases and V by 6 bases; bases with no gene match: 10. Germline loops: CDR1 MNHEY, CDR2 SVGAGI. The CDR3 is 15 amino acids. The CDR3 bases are TGTGCCAGCAGCCCAAGGGGACAGGGCACCTCACCCCTCCACTTT. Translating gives CASSPRGQGTSPLHF.

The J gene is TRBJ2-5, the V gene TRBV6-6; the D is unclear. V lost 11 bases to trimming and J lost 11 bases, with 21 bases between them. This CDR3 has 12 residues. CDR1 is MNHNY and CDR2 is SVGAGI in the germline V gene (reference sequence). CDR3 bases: TGTGCCGCCAGCGACCTTCGTGGAGAGCAGTACTTC. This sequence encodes CAASDLRGEQYF.

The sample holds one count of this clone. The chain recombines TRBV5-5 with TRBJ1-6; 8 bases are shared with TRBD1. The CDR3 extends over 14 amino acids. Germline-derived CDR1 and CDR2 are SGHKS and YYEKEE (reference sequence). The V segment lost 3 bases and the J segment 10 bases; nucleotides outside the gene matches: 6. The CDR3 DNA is TGTGCCAGCAGCTACCAGGGGGCGGTATCACCCCTCCACTTT. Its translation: CASSYQGAVSPLHF.

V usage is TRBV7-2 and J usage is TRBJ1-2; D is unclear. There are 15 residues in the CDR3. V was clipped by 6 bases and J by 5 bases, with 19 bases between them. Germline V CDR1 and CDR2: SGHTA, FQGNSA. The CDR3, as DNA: TGTGCCAGCAGTTCCTCAAAACTATGGCCTTATGGCTACACCTTC. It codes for CASSSSKLWPYGYTF.

CDR3 sequence (DNA): TGTGCCAGCAGCTTCCAGGGACTTAGCAATCAGCCCCAGCATTTT. The encoded protein is CASSFQGLSNQPQHF. The rearrangement joins TRBV7-2 to TRBJ1-5; the D gene is possibly TRBD1 (5 bases). The CDR3 spans 15 residues. Germline V lookup: CDR1 SGHTA, CDR2 FQGNSA. Trimming left V 3 bases short and J 0 bases short, with 9 bases between.

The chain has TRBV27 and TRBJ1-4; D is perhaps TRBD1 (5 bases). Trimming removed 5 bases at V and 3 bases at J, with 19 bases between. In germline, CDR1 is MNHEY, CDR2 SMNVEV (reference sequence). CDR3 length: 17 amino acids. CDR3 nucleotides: TGTGCCAGCAGTCTCGTCGGCTCTCAGGGATCTAATGAAAAACTGTTTTTT. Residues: CASSLVGSQGSNEKLFF.

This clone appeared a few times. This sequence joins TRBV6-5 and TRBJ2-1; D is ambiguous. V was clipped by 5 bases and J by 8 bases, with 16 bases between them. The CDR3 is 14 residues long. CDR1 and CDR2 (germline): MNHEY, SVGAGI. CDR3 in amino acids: CASSLWATSHEQFF. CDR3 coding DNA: TGTGCCAGCAGTCTCTGGGCCACGTCCCATGAGCAGTTCTTC.

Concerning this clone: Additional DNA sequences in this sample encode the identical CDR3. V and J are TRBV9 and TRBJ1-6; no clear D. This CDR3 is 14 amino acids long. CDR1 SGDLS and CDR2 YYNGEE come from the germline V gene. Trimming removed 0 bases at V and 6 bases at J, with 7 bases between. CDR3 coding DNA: TGTGCCAGCAGCGTAGATCTGTCTAATTCACCCCTCCACTTT. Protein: CASSVDLSNSPLHF.

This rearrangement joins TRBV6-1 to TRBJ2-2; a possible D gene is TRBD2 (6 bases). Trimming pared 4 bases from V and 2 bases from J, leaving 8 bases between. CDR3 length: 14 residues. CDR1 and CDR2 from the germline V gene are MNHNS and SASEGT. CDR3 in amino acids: CASSGRVNTGELFF. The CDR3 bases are TGTGCCAGCAGTGGGAGGGTTAACACCGGGGAGCTGTTTTTT.

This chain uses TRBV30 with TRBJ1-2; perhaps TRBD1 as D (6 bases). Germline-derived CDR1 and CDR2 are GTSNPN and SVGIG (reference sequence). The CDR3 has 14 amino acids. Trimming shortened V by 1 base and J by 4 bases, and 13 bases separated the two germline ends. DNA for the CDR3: TGTGCCTGGAGTGACAGGGTCACCACCTATGGCTACACCTTC. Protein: CAWSDRVTTYGYTF.

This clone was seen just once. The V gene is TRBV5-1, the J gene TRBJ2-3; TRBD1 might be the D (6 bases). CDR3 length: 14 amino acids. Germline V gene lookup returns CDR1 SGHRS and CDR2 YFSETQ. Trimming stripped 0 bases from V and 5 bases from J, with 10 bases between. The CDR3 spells CASSLGGLGDTQYF. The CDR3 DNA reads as TGCGCCAGCAGCTTGGGGGGGCTTGGAGATACGCAGTATTTT. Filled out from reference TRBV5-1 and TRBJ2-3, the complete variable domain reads KAGVTQTPRYLIKTRGQQVTLSCSPISGHRSVSWYQQTPGQGLQFLFEYFSETQRNKGNFPGRFSGRQFSNSRSEMNVSTLELGDSALYLCASSLGGLGDTQYFGPGTRLTVL.

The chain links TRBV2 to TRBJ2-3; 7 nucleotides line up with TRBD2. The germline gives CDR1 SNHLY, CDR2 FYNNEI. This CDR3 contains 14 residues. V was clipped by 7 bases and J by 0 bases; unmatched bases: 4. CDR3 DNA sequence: TGTGCCAGCATTTCGCGGGGGAGCACAGATACGCAGTATTTT. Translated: CASISRGSTDTQYF.